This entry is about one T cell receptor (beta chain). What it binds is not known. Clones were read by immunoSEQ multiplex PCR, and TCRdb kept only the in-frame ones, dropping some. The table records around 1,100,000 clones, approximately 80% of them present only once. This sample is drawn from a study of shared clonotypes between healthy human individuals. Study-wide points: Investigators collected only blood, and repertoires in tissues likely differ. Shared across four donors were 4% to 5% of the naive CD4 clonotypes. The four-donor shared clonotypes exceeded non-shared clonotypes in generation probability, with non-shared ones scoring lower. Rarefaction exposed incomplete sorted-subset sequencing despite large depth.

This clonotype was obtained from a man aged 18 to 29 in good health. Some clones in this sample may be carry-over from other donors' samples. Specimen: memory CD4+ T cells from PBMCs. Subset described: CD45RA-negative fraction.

For the CDR3, the DNA is TGTGCCAGCAGTTTACAGGGTACAGATACGCAGTATTTT. Translated, it gives CASSLQGTDTQYF. V gene TRBV7-9 combines with J gene TRBJ2-3; perhaps TRBD1 as D (6 bases). The CDR3 has 13 residues. The V gene lost 6 bases and the J gene lost 3 bases, with 10 bases spanning the gap. Per the germline V gene, CDR1 is SEHNR and CDR2 is FQNEAQ (reference sequence). The whole variable domain, filled in from reference TRBV7-9 and TRBJ2-3, reads DTGVSQNPRHKITKRGQNVTFRCDPISEHNRLYWYRQTLGQGPEFLTYFQNEAQLEKSRLLSDRFSAERPKGSFSTLEIQRTEQGDSAMYLCASSLQGTDTQYFGPGTRLTVL.